A selection of T cell receptor beta chains follows, all from one sample in a study of T cells in Graves' hyperthyroidism and ophthalmopathy. A single record per CDR3 protein comes from TCRdb applying MiXCR to the multiplex PCR reads. The table records about 300,000 distinct CDR3 sequences, around a fifth of them present only once. Material: blood. Every receptor here comes from a man aged 45-60 years with Graves' ophthalmopathy. CDR3s include the opening cysteine and the closing phenylalanine or tryptophan. D genes are given only for firm matches. Where a row states a size, it is once, few, many or the class of an expanded clone; other rows omit it.

TRBD1 TRBJ1-5 NA TRBV7-8 TGTGCCAGCAGCCCGGGGACAGGGAGTGGTATCAATCAGCCCCAGCATTTT CASSPGTGSGINQPQHF
TRBD2 TRBJ2-7 many TRBV28 TGTGCCAGCAGTAAGGATCTTATGACTAGCTGGGAGGGGTCCTACGAGCAGTACTTC CASSKDLMTSWEGSYEQYF
TRBD1 TRBJ1-1 many TRBV11-2 TGTGCCAGCAGCTTATCAACAGGGGGCGGGTCTGAAGCTTTCTTT CASSLSTGGGSEAFF
NA TRBJ2-7 many TRBV29-1 TGCAGCGTTGGCCCAGCGTCGAGCTCCTACGAGCAGTACTTC CSVGPASSSYEQYF
TRBD1 TRBJ1-1 NA TRBV10-3 TGTGCCATCAATCCGGGGACAGGGAACACTGAAGCTTTCTTT CAINPGTGNTEAFF
NA TRBJ1-4 NA TRBV7-2 TGTGCCAGCAGCTTAACTGGGGGCCCCGTTAATGAAAAACTGTTTTTT CASSLTGGPVNEKLFF
TRBD1 TRBJ1-1 NA TRBV10-2 TGCGCCAGCAGGACAGGGTTGGCTTTCTTT CASRTGLAFF
NA TRBJ1-1 NA TRBV29-1 TGCAGCGTTGGACGGCCGAACACTGAAGCTTTCTTT CSVGRPNTEAFF
TRBD1 TRBJ1-1 many TRBV12-3/TRBV12-4 TGTGCCAGCACCCTTGGGACAGGGAACACTGAAGCTTTCTTT CASTLGTGNTEAFF
TRBD2 TRBJ2-1 few TRBV5-1 TGCGCCAGCAGCATTGCGGGAGCTGGCTACAATGAGCAGTTCTTC CASSIAGAGYNEQFF